This T cell receptor (beta chain) was identified during a study of blood T cell repertoires in COVID-19. Germline assignment: CDR1 SNHLY and CDR2 FYNNEI. After removal of 5 bases from V and 2 bases from J, the junction contained 5 bases not matched to a gene. This CDR3 is built from 15 residues. Here immunoSEQ multiplex PCR was the method, and the copy in TCRdb shows in-frame clones only, minus some. Of fewer than 250,000 clones in the sample, roughly four fifths were seen once. The chain joins TRBV2 to TRBJ2-7; 11 bases agree with TRBD2. Sequencing used PBMCs or T cells enriched from blood (not recorded which). This receptor was taken from a woman aged 40 to 50 who had been exposed to COVID-19. The CDR3 DNA is TGTGCCAGCAGTAGGAAGACTAGCGGGGCCTACGAGCAGTACTTC. Translating gives CASSRKTSGAYEQYF.